The 5 T cell receptor beta chains below all came from one sample that was sequenced in a study of T-cell reconstitution after alpha-beta-depleted transplantation in children. Researchers prepared the TCRbeta library using unique molecular identifiers, the study reports. From the PCR reads, TCRdb called clonotypes with MiXCR, one entry per CDR3 protein. The data hold 400,000 to 500,000 distinct CDR3 sequences, with approximately 10% observed a single time. The sequencing here drew on PBMCs from the stem cell graft donor, taken from the stem cell graft. Every receptor here comes from a human donor who donated a stem cell graft to a child with acute myeloid leukemia.

V and J are TRBV7-9 and TRBJ1-6, with D perhaps TRBD1 (5 bases). This CDR3 region has 15 residues. The V gene's germline CDR1 is SEHNR and CDR2 FQNEAQ (reference sequence). The ends were cut back, 7 bases at V and 10 bases at J, with 20 bases in the middle. CDR3 sequence reads: CASTSGRGLGSPLHF. In DNA, the CDR3 is TGTGCCAGCACCTCTGGGAGGGGACTGGGATCACCCCTCCACTTT.

This clonotype turned up a few times. V gene TRBV7-2 combines with J gene TRBJ2-7; D uncertain. V lost 4 bases, J lost 2 bases, and 12 bases lay in between. The CDR3 has 14 residues. Germline V lookup: CDR1 SGHTA, CDR2 FQGNSA. The CDR3 sequence: CASSSVDKTYEQYF. As DNA, the CDR3 is TGTGCCAGCAGCTCCGTAGACAAGACCTACGAGCAGTACTTC.

This clonotype was picked up many times. The chain recombines TRBV5-1 with TRBJ1-5; TRBD1 is a possible D gene (5 bases). The CDR3 is 16 residues long. V was shortened by 4 bases and J by 3 bases, with 17 bases between the two germline ends. Germline assignment: CDR1 SGHRS and CDR2 YFSETQ. Written as DNA, the CDR3 is TGCGCCAGCAGCCTCGGGGTGGGGGGGGTCAATCAGCCCCAGCATTTT. Translation: CASSLGVGGVNQPQHF.

The chain joins TRBV20-1 to TRBJ2-5; tentatively, D is TRBD1 (6 bases). Trimming removed 0 bases from V and 3 bases from J, with 11 bases in between. Germline V gene data show CDR1 as DFQATT and CDR2 as SNEGSKA (reference sequence). The CDR3 has 14 residues. The DNA for the CDR3 is TGCAGTGCTAGAGATCTCGGGACAAAAGAGACCCAGTACTTC. Translation gives CSARDLGTKETQYF.

The V call is TRBV10-1, the J call TRBJ2-5; D assignment may be TRBD1 or TRBD2 (5 bases each). This CDR3 contains 16 residues. CDR1 and CDR2 (germline): WNHNN, SYGVQD (reference sequence). Trimming left V 2 bases short and J 5 bases short, with 18 bases between. CDR3 residues: CASSEIGASSVETQYF. Here the CDR3 DNA reads TGCGCCAGCAGTGAGATTGGGGCTAGCTCCGTGGAGACCCAGTACTTC.